This passage covers 17 T cell receptor beta chains from one sample sequenced in a study of OX40 agonist ivuxolimab in advanced cancers. TCRdb's table, derived via immunoSEQ multiplex PCR, lists solely in-frame clones and lacks some. The table shows about 72,000 clones, with about 85% occurring only once. Sequenced here: CD4+ or CD8+ T cells sorted from blood, sampled in a trial of the OX40 agonist ivuxolimab. Receptors originate from an adult with an advanced solid tumor such as melanoma, head and neck, liver or kidney cancer.

This clone is a singleton in its sample. The chain is built from TRBV7-8 and TRBJ1-2, with 7 positions matching TRBD1. The J segment lost 3 bases and the V segment lost 4 bases, leaving 8 bases of the junction unmatched. The CDR3 runs 15 residues. CDR1 and CDR2 (germline): SGHVS, FQNEAQ. CDR3 sequence: CASSSPAQGDYGYTF. CDR3 sequence (DNA): TGTGCCAGCAGCTCCCCGGCTCAGGGGGACTATGGCTACACCTTC.

CDR3 DNA: TGTGCCAGCAGCTTAGAGGGGGCGGGTGGCTACACCTTC. Protein: CASSLEGAGGYTF. The J gene is TRBJ1-2, the V gene TRBV11-2, with D possibly being TRBD1 (6 bases). V gave up 0 bases and J gave up 7 bases, with 9 bases separating them. Germline V gives CDR1 SGHAT, CDR2 FQNNGV. This CDR3 has 13 residues. The entire variable domain, with the rest obtained from reference TRBV11-2 and TRBJ1-2, is as follows: EAGVAQSPRYKIIEKRQSVAFWCNPISGHATLYWYQQILGQGPKLLIQFQNNGVVDDSQLPKDRFSAERLKGVDSTLKIQPAKLEDSAVYLCASSLEGAGGYTFGSGTRLTVV.

The chain recombines TRBV11-2 with TRBJ1-4; D not resolved. The V end was cut by 5 bases, the J end by 6 bases, with 13 bases between. Germline CDR1 SGHAT, CDR2 FQNNGV. This CDR3 comprises 14 residues. CDR3 residues: CASSHEVGYEKLFF. The CDR3 DNA sequence: TGTGCCAGCAGCCATGAGGTCGGTTATGAAAAACTGTTTTTT.

The gene calls are TRBV7-3 and TRBJ2-3; D gene unclear. V shed 2 bases and J shed 0 bases, with 6 bases lying between them. The CDR3 extends over 14 amino acids. Per germline, CDR1 SGHTA and CDR2 FQGTGA. CDR3 in DNA: TGTGCCAGCAGCTTAGCCCCTAGCACAGATACGCAGTATTTT. It translates to CASSLAPSTDTQYF.

The V and J genes are TRBV4-1 and TRBJ1-1; no definite D call. The V end was cut by 1 base, the J end by 6 bases, with 12 bases between. CDR1 and CDR2 (germline): MGHRA, YSYEKL. The CDR3 is 14 residues long. The CDR3: CASSQGGVGAEAFF. The CDR3 nucleotides are TGCGCCAGCAGCCAAGGCGGGGTTGGGGCTGAAGCTTTCTTT.

As to this clone: The DNA is omitted, as the CDR3 cannot be located on it reliably, and the CDR3 follows TCRdb's listing. The chain links TRBV21-1 to TRBJ2-5; the table's D call TRBD1 went unverified against the DNA. TRBV21-1 is listed as a pseudogene. Including both end residues, the CDR3 is 19 amino acids long. The CDR3 sequence: CASSKGFGTGTGGRETQYF.

V is TRBV6-1 and J is TRBJ2-2, with a possible D match to TRBD1 (6 bases). This CDR3 is 15 amino acids long. Germline V CDR1 and CDR2: MNHNS, SASEGT. The V and J ends lost 6 bases and 0 bases respectively, with 11 bases between them. As DNA, the CDR3 is TGTGCCAGCAGCAGGGGCTCAGCGAACACCGGGGAGCTGTTTTTT. Translating gives CASSRGSANTGELFF.

By proportion, this clone is medium-sized. The chain uses TRBV4-3 and TRBJ2-6, with D hard to call. Germline values: CDR1 LGHNA, CDR2 YSLEER. The CDR3 covers 16 residues. V lost 0 bases to trimming and J lost 0 bases, with 6 bases between them. The CDR3 reads CASSQEASSGANVLTF. The CDR3 DNA sequence: TGCGCCAGCAGCCAAGAGGCGAGCTCTGGGGCCAACGTCCTGACTTTC.

The DNA for the CDR3 is TGTGCCAGCTCTACCCTCCAATCCTACAATGAGCAGTTCTTC. Amino acids: CASSTLQSYNEQFF. This chain connects TRBV18 to TRBJ2-1; D remains unclear. This CDR3 is built from 14 residues. V shed 6 bases and J shed 1 base, with 10 bases lying between them. Germline CDR1 and CDR2: KGHSH and LQKENI.

A single count supports this clone. The gene calls are TRBV6-1 and TRBJ1-1, with a weak D call TRBD1 (5 bases). This CDR3 is 15 amino acids long. Germline CDR1 and CDR2: MNHNS and SASEGT. Trimming took 4 bases from V and 1 from J, leaving 13 bases between them. The CDR3 protein is CASSVLGGRNTEAFF. CDR3 nucleotides: TGTGCCAGCAGTGTGTTGGGGGGGAGGAACACTGAAGCTTTCTTT.

The V and J genes are TRBV6-5 and TRBJ2-5; D call uncertain. CDR3 size: 14 residues. The germline V gene has CDR1 MNHEY and CDR2 SVGAGI. The V end was cut by 7 bases, the J end by 12 bases, with 24 bases between. The CDR3 sequence: CASTPMSGLYLEYF. For the CDR3, the DNA is TGTGCCAGCACTCCTATGTCGGGCCTCTACTTGGAGTACTTC.

V gene TRBV6-5 combines with J gene TRBJ2-7; a possible D gene is TRBD1 (5 bases). V lost 6 bases to trimming and J lost 3 bases, with 12 bases between them. CDR1 and CDR2 (germline): MNHEY, SVGAGI. The CDR3 covers 13 residues. CDR3 in amino acids: CASSQSGFYEQYF. The CDR3, as DNA: TGTGCCAGCAGCCAATCAGGGTTCTACGAGCAGTACTTC.

This chain links TRBV12-5 with TRBJ2-7; 7 nucleotides line up with TRBD2. The DNA end is more similar to TRBJ2-1, so the J call may be wrong. The CDR3 covers 16 residues. Germline assignment: CDR1 LGHNT and CDR2 FRNRAP. This CDR3 reads CASGLTGGSSYNEQFF. CDR3 DNA sequence: TGTGCTAGTGGTTTGACAGGCGGGAGCTCCTACAATGAGCAGTTCTTC.

The chain's CDR3 is CASSGTGGGYEQYF. The CDR3 DNA reads as TGTGCCAGCAGTGGAACTGGAGGGGGCTACGAGCAGTACTTC. The V gene is TRBV28, the J gene TRBJ2-7, with D perhaps being TRBD1 or TRBD2 (6 bases each). From germline, CDR1 is MDHEN and CDR2 SYDVKM. There are 14 residues in the CDR3. The V and J ends lost 5 bases and 3 bases respectively, with 14 bases between them.

This chain uses TRBV13 with TRBJ1-3; D perhaps matches TRBD1 (5 bases). V gave up 5 bases and J gave up 0 bases, with 23 bases separating them. This CDR3 is built from 19 residues. The germline gives CDR1 PRHDT, CDR2 FYEKMQ (reference sequence). CDR3 nucleotide sequence: TGTGCCAGCAGCCAATACCGGGGGGTATTTGGGAACTCTGGAAACACCATATATTTT. Its translation is CASSQYRGVFGNSGNTIYF.

On this clone itself: It is likely a read error, because the conserved phenylalanine at the end of the CDR3 is missing. The chain uses TRBV7-9 and TRBJ1-2; perhaps TRBD1 as D (6 bases). Germline V CDR1 and CDR2: SEHNR, FQNEAQ (reference sequence). CDR3 length: 14 residues. The V gene lost 3 bases and the J gene lost 4 bases, with 12 bases spanning the gap. This chain's CDR3 is CASSLFGTPYGYTL. CDR3 coding DNA: TGTGCCAGCAGCTTGTTCGGGACACCCTATGGCTACACCCTC.

On this clone itself: Additional DNA sequences in this sample encode the identical CDR3. DNA for the CDR3: TGCGCCAGCAGCGCCTCGGGGGGCCGCAATCAGCCCCAGCATTTT. This sequence encodes CASSASGGRNQPQHF. V usage is TRBV5-1 and J usage is TRBJ1-5, with a possible D match to TRBD1 (6 bases). The CDR3 is made up of 15 amino acids. The germline gives CDR1 SGHRS, CDR2 YFSETQ. V lost 4 bases, J lost 2 bases, and 13 bases lay in between.